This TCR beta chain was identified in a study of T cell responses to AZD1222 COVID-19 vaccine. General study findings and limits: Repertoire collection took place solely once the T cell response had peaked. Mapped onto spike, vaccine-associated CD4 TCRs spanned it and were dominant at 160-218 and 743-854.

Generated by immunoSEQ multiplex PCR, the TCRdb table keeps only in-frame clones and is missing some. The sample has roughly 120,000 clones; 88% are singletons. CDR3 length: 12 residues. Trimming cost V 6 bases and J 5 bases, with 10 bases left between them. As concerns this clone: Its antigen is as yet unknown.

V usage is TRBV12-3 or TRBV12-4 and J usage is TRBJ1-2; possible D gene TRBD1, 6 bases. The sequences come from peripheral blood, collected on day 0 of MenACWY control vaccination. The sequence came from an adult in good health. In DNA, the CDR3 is TGTGCCAGCAGCGGGGGGCCTTATGGCTACACCTTC. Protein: CASSGGPYGYTF.